The next 30 T cell receptor beta chains were all read from a single sample in a study of radiotherapy plus CTLA-4 blockade in lung cancer. Assay: immunoSEQ multiplex PCR; the TCRdb copy retains only in-frame clones and omits some. The sample has 50,000 to 65,000 clones, about 80% seen once. The sequencing used peripheral blood, collected from a patient treated with radiotherapy plus ipilimumab. Receptor source: a human donor with non-small cell lung cancer whose response to radiotherapy plus ipilimumab could not be evaluated.

The chain joins TRBV7-2 to TRBJ1-4, with 8 positions matching TRBD1. Unmatched junction bases numbered 6, after V lost 3 bases and J lost 12 bases. The CDR3 spans 13 residues. The V gene's germline CDR1 is SGHTA and CDR2 FQGNSA. CDR3 protein: CASSFTGGEELFF. CDR3 in DNA: TGTGCCAGCAGCTTTACAGGGGGGGAAGAACTGTTTTTT.

The rearrangement uses TRBV5-1 and TRBJ2-5; TRBD1 matches at 10 bases. The CDR3 covers 15 residues. The germline V gene has CDR1 SGHRS and CDR2 YFSETQ. Losses at the gene ends were 5 bases for V and 5 bases for J; bases not matched to a gene: 9. The CDR3 loop reads CASSPTTGGGETQYF. For the CDR3, the DNA is TGCGCCAGCAGTCCAACGACAGGGGGCGGGGAGACCCAGTACTTC.

This clone appeared a single time. J is TRBJ2-5 and V is TRBV28; 10 nucleotides line up with TRBD2. The CDR3 consists of 13 residues. V lost 4 bases to trimming and J lost 5 bases; unmatched junction nucleotides: 1. Germline V gene data show CDR1 as MDHEN and CDR2 as SYDVKM. The CDR3 region is CASSSTSGETQYF. The CDR3 DNA reads as TGTGCCAGCAGTTCGACTAGCGGGGAGACCCAGTACTTC.

The chain joins TRBV30 to TRBJ2-3, with D uncertain. The CDR3 is made up of 14 amino acids. Germline lookup yields CDR1 GTSNPN and CDR2 SVGIG (reference sequence). V shed 2 bases and J shed 0 bases, with 9 bases lying between them. CDR3 protein: CAWSLQLSTDTQYF. CDR3 nucleotide sequence: TGTGCCTGGAGTCTACAGCTTAGCACAGATACGCAGTATTTT.

In DNA form, the CDR3 reads TGTGCCAGCAGCGTAGAGGGGAGGGACACTGAAGCTTTCTTT. It codes for CASSVEGRDTEAFF. The rearrangement links TRBV9 to TRBJ1-1; D might be TRBD1 (5 bases). CDR1 is SGDLS, CDR2 YYNGEE, per germline. CDR3 length: 14 residues. Trimming shortened V by 0 bases and J by 3 bases, and 9 bases separated the two germline ends.

This clone was observed a few times. The gene calls are TRBV7-8 and TRBJ2-7; weak D call: TRBD1 (5 bases). The germline V and J ends were trimmed by 1 base and 3 bases, with 16 bases remaining between them. The CDR3 has 16 residues. Germline lookup yields CDR1 SGHVS and CDR2 FQNEAQ. CDR3 sequence: CASSLDGRVNFYEQYF. The CDR3 DNA reads TGTGCCAGCAGCTTAGACGGCAGGGTTAACTTCTACGAGCAGTACTTC.

This clone occurred once. V gene TRBV10-2 combines with J gene TRBJ2-1; 7 bases line up with TRBD1. Germline V lookup: CDR1 WSHSY, CDR2 SAAADI. Germline trimming cut 0 bases from V and 3 bases from J; bases unmatched to any gene: 8. There are 17 residues in the CDR3. In nucleotides, the CDR3 is TGCGCCAGCAGTGAGTCTATACAGGGGACGAACTACAATGAGCAGTTCTTC. Residues: CASSESIQGTNYNEQFF.

The chain carries TRBV25-1 and TRBJ2-7; the D gene is possibly TRBD2 (5 bases). This CDR3 region has 18 residues. V was trimmed by 6 bases and J by 3 bases, leaving 27 bases between them. Germline CDR1 and CDR2: MGHDK and SYGVNS. The DNA of the CDR3 is TGTGCCAGCAGCCCCACTACCCCCGAGGGCCGCAACAGCTACGAGCAGTACTTC. Translation: CASSPTTPEGRNSYEQYF.

The chain carries TRBV28 and TRBJ2-7; 7 bases line up with TRBD1. Germline V gene sequence: CDR1 MDHEN, CDR2 SYDVKM. This CDR3 contains 14 residues. J lost 2 bases, V lost 6 bases, and 7 bases had no gene match. CDR3 sequence reads: CASSPIGTAYEQYF. In DNA, the CDR3 is TGTGCCAGCAGCCCTATCGGGACAGCCTACGAGCAGTACTTC. The variable domain in full, completed from reference TRBV28 and TRBJ2-7, reads DVKVTQSSRYLVKRTGEKVFLECVQDMDHENMFWYRQDPGLGLRLIYFSYDVKMKEKGDIPEGYSVSREKKERFSLILESASTNQTSMYLCASSPIGTAYEQYFGPGTRLTVT.

This chain uses TRBV6-5 with TRBJ2-7; TRBD2 matches at 8 bases. The CDR3 has 14 residues. V shed 2 bases and J 3 bases; nucleotides not matched to a gene: 3. The germline V gene has CDR1 MNHEY and CDR2 SVGAGI. CDR3 nucleotides: TGTGCCAGCAGTTACAAGGGACTAGTCTACGAGCAGTACTTC. It specifies CASSYKGLVYEQYF.

This clone has only one observation. The V gene is TRBV28, the J gene TRBJ1-1; D not resolved. V lost 2 bases and J 5 bases, leaving 9 bases between the germline ends. This CDR3 is built from 13 residues. CDR1 and CDR2 (germline): MDHEN, SYDVKM. CDR3 nucleotides: TGTGCCAGCAGTTTAGGGAGGAGGACTGAAGCTTTCTTT. Its protein product is CASSLGRRTEAFF.

The chain has TRBV5-6 and TRBJ2-7; 9 nucleotides agree with TRBD1. Looked up from germline, CDR1 is SGHDT and CDR2 is YYEEEE. With V trimmed by 5 bases and J by 2 bases, 11 bases remained unmatched. This CDR3 spans 16 amino acids. As DNA, the CDR3 is TGTGCCAGCAGGCGGGAAGGGACAGGGAACCCCTACGAGCAGTACTTC. Translation gives CASRREGTGNPYEQYF.

The gene calls are TRBV4-3 and TRBJ2-7; 10 bases map to TRBD1. The CDR3 loop spans 15 amino acids. From germline, CDR1 is LGHNA and CDR2 YSLEER. Trimming at V came to 1 base and at J to 4 bases, leaving 4 bases not matched to a gene. The CDR3, as DNA: TGCGCCAGCAGCCAAGGACAGGGGGCATTATACGAGCAGTACTTC. The encoded protein is CASSQGQGALYEQYF.

This sequence joins TRBV21-1 and TRBJ2-7; TRBD2 reflects the table's D call only, with no check against the DNA. TRBV21-1 is marked as a pseudogene. The CDR3 contains 20 residues. For the CDR3, the DNA is TGTGCCAGCAGCAAAGCGCGGCCCAGGGGTTTTAGCGGGAGAACGTACGAGCAGTACTTC. This sequence encodes CASSKARPRGFSGRTYEQYF.

The chain carries TRBV10-2 and TRBJ2-7; 13 positions match TRBD2. Unmatched junction bases numbered 11, after V lost 7 bases and J lost 2 bases. The CDR3 has 17 amino acids. Germline CDR1 reads WSHSY; CDR2 reads SAAADI. The CDR3 region has the DNA TGCGCCAGCACCATTGGGACTAGCGGGGCTTTCGCCTACGAGCAGTACTTC. It is translated as CASTIGTSGAFAYEQYF.

V usage is TRBV7-2 and J usage is TRBJ2-7; tentative D call: TRBD1 (6 bases). The CDR3 consists of 15 residues. V lost 2 bases and J 1 base, leaving 12 bases between the germline ends. CDR1 and CDR2 (germline): SGHTA, FQGNSA. In DNA, the CDR3 is TGTGCCAGCAGCTTAAGTCCCACAGGGTCCTACGAGCAGTACTTC. Its protein product is CASSLSPTGSYEQYF.

This clone was counted between two and nine times. The V call is TRBV18, the J call TRBJ2-1; D is perhaps TRBD2 (6 bases). The V and J ends lost 2 bases and 12 bases respectively, with 29 bases between them. The CDR3 is 18 amino acids. Germline loops: CDR1 KGHSH, CDR2 LQKENI. CDR3 sequence: CASSPYNGQTGGLVGQFF. In nucleotides, the CDR3 is TGTGCCAGCTCACCATATAATGGGCAGACTGGAGGGTTAGTTGGGCAGTTCTTC.

The chain uses TRBV5-1 and TRBJ2-5; D ambiguous. Germline V lookup: CDR1 SGHRS, CDR2 YFSETQ. V lost 1 base and J lost 0, with 7 bases in between. The CDR3 loop spans 14 amino acids. CDR3 region: CASSLPEYQETQYF. The CDR3 nucleotides are TGCGCCAGCAGCTTGCCCGAGTACCAAGAGACCCAGTACTTC.

The chain employs TRBV28 and TRBJ2-7, with 8 positions matching TRBD2. In germline, CDR1 is MDHEN, CDR2 SYDVKM. The J segment lost 1 base and the V segment lost 4 bases, leaving 6 bases of the junction unmatched. The CDR3 sequence is 15 residues long. The CDR3 loop is CASSSGGARSYEQYF. In nucleotides, the CDR3 is TGTGCCAGCAGTTCGGGGGGGGCTCGATCCTACGAGCAGTACTTC.

This clone has more than one count but fewer than ten. This chain links TRBV4-3 with TRBJ1-2; D remains unclear. Per the germline V gene, CDR1 is LGHNA and CDR2 is YSLEER. The length of the CDR3 is 15 residues. Deletions cut 0 bases from V and 8 bases from J, with 16 bases between. The CDR3 protein is CASSQDNGDLKGYTF. The CDR3 DNA is TGCGCCAGCAGCCAAGACAACGGGGATCTGAAAGGCTACACCTTC.

V is TRBV6-5 and J is TRBJ1-5, with 9 bases aligning to TRBD1. The V segment lost 5 bases and the J segment 6 bases; nucleotides outside the gene matches: 5. Germline CDR1 MNHEY, CDR2 SVGAGI. This CDR3 region has 14 residues. The CDR3 region has the DNA TGTGCCAGCAGTCGGACAGGGGAGGTTCAGCCCCAGCATTTT. The encoded protein is CASSRTGEVQPQHF.

This clone was found a few times. This rearrangement joins TRBV5-1 to TRBJ1-1; D not certain. The ends were cut back, 0 bases at V and 1 base at J, with 7 bases in the middle. The germline V gene has CDR1 SGHRS and CDR2 YFSETQ. The CDR3 sequence is 14 residues long. CDR3 amino acids: CASSLGSGNTEAFF. The CDR3 DNA reads as TGCGCCAGCAGCTTGGGGTCGGGGAACACTGAAGCTTTCTTT.

This chain connects TRBV27 to TRBJ1-5; D remains ambiguous. The V end lost 3 bases, the J end lost 1 base, and 10 bases lay between the germline ends. CDR1 and CDR2 from the germline V gene are MNHEY and SMNVEV (reference sequence). This CDR3 is built from 15 residues. CDR3 sequence reads: CASSLARSSNQPQHF. The CDR3 DNA reads as TGTGCCAGCAGTTTGGCCAGATCGAGCAATCAGCCCCAGCATTTT.

V and J are TRBV19 and TRBJ1-5; D is undetermined. V lost 5 bases, J lost 3 bases, and 11 bases lay in between. This CDR3 has 14 amino acids. Germline CDR1 reads LNHDA; CDR2 reads SQIVND (reference sequence). The CDR3, as DNA: TGTGCCAGTAGTTCTCTGGACTACAATCAGCCCCAGCATTTT. This sequence encodes CASSSLDYNQPQHF.

The chain combines TRBV5-1 with TRBJ2-3, with no clear D. Germline V gene data show CDR1 as SGHRS and CDR2 as YFSETQ. The CDR3 extends over 14 amino acids. The V and J ends lost 4 bases and 0 bases respectively, with 9 bases between them. This CDR3 is CASSPIPSTDTQYF. CDR3 sequence (DNA): TGCGCCAGCAGCCCTATACCTAGCACAGATACGCAGTATTTT.

The chain has TRBV6-6 and TRBJ1-4; 7 bases map to TRBD1. Germline V lookup: CDR1 MNHNY, CDR2 SVGAGI (reference sequence). This CDR3 contains 14 residues. V lost 6 bases to trimming and J lost 5 bases; unmatched junction nucleotides: 6. CDR3 residues: CASRPGQLNEKLFF. CDR3 nucleotides: TGTGCCAGCAGGCCGGGACAGCTAAATGAAAAACTGTTTTTT.

J is TRBJ2-1 and V is TRBV29-1; 7 bases are shared with TRBD1. The CDR3 totals 14 residues. Germline loops: CDR1 SQVTM, CDR2 ANQGSEA. The V segment lost 6 bases and the J segment 0 bases; nucleotides outside the gene matches: 5. CDR3 residues: CSVDRQDSYNEQFF. The DNA for the CDR3 is TGCAGCGTGGACAGGCAAGACTCCTACAATGAGCAGTTCTTC.

This chain uses TRBV10-3 with TRBJ1-2; no clear D gene. V was pared by 6 bases and J by 2 bases, with 10 bases between. This CDR3 is built from 13 residues. Per the germline V gene, CDR1 is ENHRY and CDR2 is SYGVKD. CDR3 bases: TGTGCCATCAGGGGCGCGTGGAACTATGGCTACACCTTC. Translated: CAIRGAWNYGYTF.

This sequence joins TRBV5-1 and TRBJ2-3, with D possibly TRBD2 on 6 matching bases. The CDR3 contains 16 residues. The germline V gene encodes CDR1 SGHRS and CDR2 YFSETQ. Trimming pared 0 bases from V and 0 bases from J, leaving 11 bases between. CDR3 nucleotide sequence: TGCGCCAGCAGCTTGGCCGCGGGGTCTAGCACAGATACGCAGTATTTT. This translates into CASSLAAGSSTDTQYF. Full variable domain (rest looked up from reference TRBV5-1 and TRBJ2-3): KAGVTQTPRYLIKTRGQQVTLSCSPISGHRSVSWYQQTPGQGLQFLFEYFSETQRNKGNFPGRFSGRQFSNSRSEMNVSTLELGDSALYLCASSLAAGSSTDTQYFGPGTRLTVL.

The sample holds a few counts of this clone. This sequence joins TRBV27 and TRBJ2-1; D possibly corresponds to TRBD1 (6 bases). Germline V gene data show CDR1 as MNHEY and CDR2 as SMNVEV (reference sequence). The length of the CDR3 is 15 residues. V lost 6 bases and J 4 bases, leaving 16 bases between the germline ends. The CDR3 is CASRRRDNSYNEQFF. CDR3 DNA: TGTGCCAGCAGGAGACGGGACAACTCATACAATGAGCAGTTCTTC.